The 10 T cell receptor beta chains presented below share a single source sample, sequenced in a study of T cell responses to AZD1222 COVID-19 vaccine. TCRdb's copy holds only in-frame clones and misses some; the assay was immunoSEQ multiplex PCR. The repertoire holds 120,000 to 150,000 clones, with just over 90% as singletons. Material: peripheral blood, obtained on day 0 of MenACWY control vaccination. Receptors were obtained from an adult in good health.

The CDR3 region is CASRVGQDRPDTQYF. The DNA of the CDR3 is TGCGCCAGCAGGGTGGGGCAGGATCGGCCAGATACGCAGTATTTT. The chain employs TRBV4-1 and TRBJ2-3, with D tentatively TRBD1 (5 bases). Between the trimmed V and J ends, which lost 6 bases and 4 bases, there was a span of 17 bases. The length of the CDR3 is 15 residues. Germline loops: CDR1 MGHRA, CDR2 YSYEKL.

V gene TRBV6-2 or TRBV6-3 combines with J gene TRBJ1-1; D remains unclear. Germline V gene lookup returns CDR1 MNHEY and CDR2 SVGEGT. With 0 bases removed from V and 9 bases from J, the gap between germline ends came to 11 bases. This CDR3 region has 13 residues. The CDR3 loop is CASSYSGPIQAFF. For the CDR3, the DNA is TGTGCCAGCAGTTACTCGGGCCCGATTCAAGCTTTCTTT.

Here the CDR3 DNA reads TGTGCCAGTAGTATAGCCCCTCGAAGTTATGAAAAACTGTTTTTT. It is translated as CASSIAPRSYEKLFF. The chain carries TRBV19 and TRBJ1-4; D gene uncertain. The CDR3 contains 15 residues. V was cut by 1 base and J by 6 bases, with 12 bases left in between. CDR1 and CDR2 (germline): LNHDA, SQIVND (reference sequence).

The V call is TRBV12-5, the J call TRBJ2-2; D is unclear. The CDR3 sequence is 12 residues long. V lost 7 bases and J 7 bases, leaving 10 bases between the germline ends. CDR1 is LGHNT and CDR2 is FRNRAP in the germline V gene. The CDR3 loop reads CASASIGGELFF. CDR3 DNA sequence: TGTGCTAGTGCCTCAATTGGCGGGGAGCTGTTTTTT.

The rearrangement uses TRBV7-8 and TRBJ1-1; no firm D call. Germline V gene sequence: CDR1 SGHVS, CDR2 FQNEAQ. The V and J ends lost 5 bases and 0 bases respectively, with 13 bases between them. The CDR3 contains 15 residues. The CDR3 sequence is CASSAYTPLNTEAFF. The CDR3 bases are TGTGCCAGCAGCGCTTATACTCCTTTGAACACTGAAGCTTTCTTT.

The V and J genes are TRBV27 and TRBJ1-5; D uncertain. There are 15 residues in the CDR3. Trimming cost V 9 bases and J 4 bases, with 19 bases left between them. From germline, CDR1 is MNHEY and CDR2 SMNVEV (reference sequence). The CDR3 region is CASAVGMGRNQPQHF. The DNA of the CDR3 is TGTGCCAGTGCAGTGGGTATGGGAAGAAATCAGCCCCAGCATTTT.

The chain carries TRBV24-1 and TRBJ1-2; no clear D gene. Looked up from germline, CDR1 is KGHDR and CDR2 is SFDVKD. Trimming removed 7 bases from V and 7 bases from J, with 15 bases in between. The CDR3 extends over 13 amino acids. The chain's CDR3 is CATSSGQAGGYTF. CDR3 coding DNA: TGTGCCACCAGCAGCGGGCAAGCGGGTGGCTACACCTTC.

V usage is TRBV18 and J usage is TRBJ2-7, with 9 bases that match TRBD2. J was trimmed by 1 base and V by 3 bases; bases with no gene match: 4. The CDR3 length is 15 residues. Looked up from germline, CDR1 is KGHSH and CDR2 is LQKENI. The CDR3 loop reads CASSPIAGGSYEQYF. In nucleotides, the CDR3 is TGTGCCAGCTCACCCATCGCGGGAGGGTCCTACGAGCAGTACTTC.

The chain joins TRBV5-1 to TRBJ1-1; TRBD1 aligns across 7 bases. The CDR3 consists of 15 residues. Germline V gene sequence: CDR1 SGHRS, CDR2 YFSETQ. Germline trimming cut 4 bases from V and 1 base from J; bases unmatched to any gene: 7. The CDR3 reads CASSIGTAENTEAFF. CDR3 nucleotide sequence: TGCGCCAGCAGCATAGGGACAGCCGAGAACACTGAAGCTTTCTTT.

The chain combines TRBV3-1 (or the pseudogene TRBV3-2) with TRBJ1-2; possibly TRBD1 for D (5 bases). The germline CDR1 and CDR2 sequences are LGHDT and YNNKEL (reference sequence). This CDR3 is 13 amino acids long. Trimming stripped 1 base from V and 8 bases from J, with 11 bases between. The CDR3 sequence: CASSQGDRPGYTF. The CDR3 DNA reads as TGTGCCAGCAGCCAAGGGGACCGCCCCGGCTACACCTTC.